These 23 T cell receptor beta chains came from one sample sequenced in a study of Graves' ophthalmopathy and Graves' hyperthyroidism (dated by TCRdb to between 2018 and 2020). The sample was run on an Illumina HiSeq 2000. TCR beta CDR3 regions were amplified from RNA transcripts for repertoire sequencing. The first round was an RT-PCR using HTBI primers with the Qiagen OneStep RT-PCR kit, and this first round was followed by a second-round multiplex PCR, then size selection and purification. In-frame beta chains were kept once TCRdb had trimmed the public reads at Q25 with fastp and called clones with MiXCR. A single entry per CDR3 protein holds the most common genes and DNA from its merged rows. The sample contains about 1.2 million distinct CDR3 sequences, roughly two fifths of them found a single time. The biggest ten clones account for 11% of the sample. Sequenced material: peripheral blood or thyroid tissue (not recorded which). The receptors come from an adult man with Graves' hyperthyroidism.

The chain recombines TRBV7-6 with TRBJ1-5, with D maybe TRBD1 (6 bases). Germline V gene lookup returns CDR1 SGHVS and CDR2 FNYEAQ. The ends were cut back, 5 bases at V and 9 bases at J, with 11 bases in the middle. The CDR3 sequence is 12 residues long. The CDR3 region is CASSNLGGPQHF. CDR3 in DNA: TGTGCCAGCAGCAATCTAGGGGGGCCCCAGCATTTT.

This chain uses TRBV6-5 with TRBJ1-2, with TRBD1 identical over 8 bases. This CDR3 region has 16 residues. The germline V gene encodes CDR1 MNHEY and CDR2 SVGAGI. J lost 3 bases, V lost 2 bases, and 8 bases had no gene match. As DNA, the CDR3 is TGTGCCAGCAGTTACGGGCGGACAGGGTCTGACTATGGCTACACCTTC. Its protein product is CASSYGRTGSDYGYTF.

Concerning this clonotype itself: Possible read error: a much larger clone is one base away. The rearrangement uses TRBV12-3 or TRBV12-4 and TRBJ1-6, with D unclear. This CDR3 is built from 13 residues. Here the CDR3 reads CASSPQATVSLNF. The CDR3, as DNA: TGTGCCAGCAGCCCGCAAGCCACAGTATCCCTCAACTTT.

This clonotype showed up just a few times. The rearrangement uses TRBV7-2 and TRBJ1-6; 8 nucleotides agree with TRBD1. This CDR3 has 15 residues. V shed 7 bases, J shed 8 bases, and the junction held 10 bases outside the gene matches. CDR1 is SGHTA, CDR2 FQGNSA, per germline. The CDR3 is CASTPVGQDYSPLHF. The DNA for the CDR3 is TGTGCCAGCACCCCGGTGGGACAGGACTATTCACCCCTCCACTTT.

V is TRBV6-6 and J is TRBJ1-5; 8 positions agree with TRBD1. CDR3 length equals 16 residues. Germline V lookup: CDR1 MNHNY, CDR2 SVGAGI (reference sequence). J was trimmed by 7 bases and V by 5 bases; bases with no gene match: 13. CDR3 sequence reads: CASSEVLSGGRQPQHF. CDR3 DNA: TGTGCCAGCAGTGAAGTGCTTTCAGGGGGCCGGCAGCCCCAGCATTTT.

This clonotype was seen a few times. The chain combines TRBV5-1 with TRBJ2-7; the match to TRBD2 covers 7 bases. V was pared by 0 bases and J by 0 bases, with 6 bases of the junction left unmatched. The CDR3 runs to 16 residues. Germline CDR1 and CDR2: SGHRS and YFSETQ. The CDR3 spells CASSLDLAANSYEQYF. CDR3 DNA sequence: TGCGCCAGCAGCTTGGACCTAGCGGCAAACTCCTACGAGCAGTACTTC.

This clonotype has only one observation. This chain joins TRBV9 and TRBJ2-5; 9 nucleotides match TRBD2. Germline loops: CDR1 SGDLS, CDR2 YYNGEE. J lost 5 bases, V lost 4 bases, and 9 bases had no gene match. This CDR3 has 15 residues. CDR3 sequence: CASSQDILAGETQYF. CDR3 sequence (DNA): TGTGCCAGCAGCCAAGATATTCTAGCGGGGGAGACCCAGTACTTC.

This clonotype showed up many times. V is TRBV5-1 and J is TRBJ1-6, with 8 nucleotides matching TRBD1. CDR1 and CDR2 from the germline V gene are SGHRS and YFSETQ. CDR3 length: 17 residues. Losses at the gene ends were 2 bases for V and 4 bases for J; bases not matched to a gene: 8. CDR3 bases: TGCGCCAGCAGCTTAGGACAGGGCGCCAATTATAATTCACCCCTCCACTTT. Translation: CASSLGQGANYNSPLHF.

This clonotype was observed a few times. The chain is built from TRBV7-2 and TRBJ1-2, with TRBD1 matching over 7 bases. The CDR3 consists of 15 residues. The junction had 9 bases not matched to a gene; V was cut back by 5 bases and J by 3 bases. Germline V lookup: CDR1 SGHTA, CDR2 FQGNSA. For the CDR3, the DNA is TGTGCCAGCAGCGCCGGGACAGAACTCTACTATGGCTACACCTTC. This translates into CASSAGTELYYGYTF.

With regard to this clonotype: One end of the junction does not line up with germline, which may come from a read error. This sequence joins TRBV6-4 and TRBJ2-2; D possibly corresponds to TRBD1 (6 bases). CDR1 is MRHNA, CDR2 SNTAGT, per germline. CDR3 length equals 14 residues. The CDR3 nucleotides are TGTGCCAGCAGTGACGGGGGCCACACCGGGGAGCTGTCTTGG. It is translated as CASSDGGHTGELSW.

This chain uses TRBV7-2 with TRBJ1-2; D is perhaps TRBD1 (6 bases). Germline V CDR1 and CDR2: SGHTA, FQGNSA. The CDR3 spans 15 residues. V was cut by 5 bases and J by 2 bases, with 15 bases left in between. The CDR3 nucleotides read TGTGCCAGCAGCCCTGGGGGCAGCTTAAACTATGGCTACACCTTC. Translating gives CASSPGGSLNYGYTF.

Note on this clonotype: A much more abundant neighbour one base away suggests this may be a read error. The genes are TRBV7-2 and TRBJ2-7, with no clear D. Trimming left V 4 bases short and J 4 bases short, with 8 bases between. The CDR3 totals 12 residues. CDR1 is SGHTA and CDR2 is FQGNSA in the germline V gene. The CDR3 spells CASSSNQYEQYF. For the CDR3, the DNA is TGTGCCAGCAGCTCCAACCAGTACGAGCAGTACTTC.

The chain carries TRBV29-1 and TRBJ1-4; tentative D call: TRBD1 (5 bases). The CDR3 covers 10 residues. Germline CDR1 and CDR2: SQVTM and ANQGSEA. Trimming removed 8 bases at V and 12 bases at J, with 13 bases between. Here the CDR3 reads CSSPGPQLFF. The CDR3 region has the DNA TGCAGCTCACCGGGGCCCCAACTGTTTTTT.

This clonotype was recorded at least ten times. The chain employs TRBV5-8 and TRBJ2-7; no clear D. The germline V gene encodes CDR1 SGHTS and CDR2 YDEGEE. The germline V and J ends were trimmed by 1 base and 5 bases, with 10 bases remaining between them. This CDR3 comprises 13 residues. CDR3 sequence (DNA): TGTGCCAGCAGCTTGCGCAGGTCAAACGAGCAGTACTTC. Its translation is CASSLRRSNEQYF. Together with reference TRBV5-8 and TRBJ2-7, the CDR3 gives the full variable domain: EAGVTQSPTHLIKTRGQQATLRCSPISGHTSVYWYQQALGLGLQFLLWYDEGEERNRGNFPPRFSGRQFPNYSSELNVNALELEDSALYLCASSLRRSNEQYFGPGTRLTVT.

The rearrangement links TRBV6-5 to TRBJ2-6; D may be TRBD2 (5 bases). Germline CDR1 is MNHEY and CDR2 is SVGAGI. There are 14 residues in the CDR3. V was pared by 10 bases and J by 4 bases, with 14 bases between. The chain's CDR3 is CATQEGAGANVLTF. The CDR3, as DNA: TGTGCCACTCAAGAGGGAGCCGGGGCCAACGTCCTGACTTTC.

J is TRBJ1-1 and V is TRBV29-1, with TRBD1 identical over 8 bases. The CDR3 has 14 residues. Trimming cost V 5 bases and J 5 bases; bases outside gene matches: 10. The germline gives CDR1 SQVTM, CDR2 ANQGSEA. CDR3 protein: CSVLGRQGLTEAFF. The CDR3 DNA reads TGCAGCGTTTTGGGAAGACAGGGGTTGACTGAAGCTTTCTTT.

J is TRBJ1-6 and V is TRBV6-5, with no clear D. The CDR3 totals 14 residues. CDR1 is MNHEY and CDR2 is SVGAGI in the germline V gene. V was pared by 6 bases and J by 9 bases, with 15 bases between. CDR3 residues: CASSPQRVFSPLHF. CDR3 DNA sequence: TGTGCCAGCAGCCCACAGAGAGTCTTTTCACCCCTCCACTTT.

V gene TRBV5-1 combines with J gene TRBJ1-5; no firm D call. Trimming left V 4 bases short and J 4 bases short, with 15 bases between. Looked up from germline, CDR1 is SGHRS and CDR2 is YFSETQ. The CDR3 has 15 residues. CDR3 in DNA: TGCGCCAGCAGCCCGTGGGGAGGGCTAAATCAGCCCCAGCATTTT. Protein sequence: CASSPWGGLNQPQHF.

This clonotype has just a few counts. V gene TRBV6-2 or TRBV6-3 combines with J gene TRBJ1-2; maybe TRBD1 (6 bases). Germline loops: CDR1 MNHEY, CDR2 SVGEGT. The CDR3 extends over 13 amino acids. The V end was cut by 6 bases, the J end by 5 bases, with 13 bases between. CDR3: CASSPRGSYGYTF. Here the CDR3 DNA reads TGTGCCAGCAGCCCCAGGGGAAGTTATGGCTACACCTTC.

The chain employs TRBV10-3 and TRBJ2-3; 7 positions match TRBD1. The germline CDR1 and CDR2 sequences are ENHRY and SYGVKD. CDR3 length: 15 amino acids. With 0 bases clipped from V and 3 bases from J, the junction kept 3 bases outside the gene matches. This CDR3 reads CAISESGDSTDTQYF. CDR3 bases: TGTGCCATCAGTGAGTCTGGGGACAGTACAGATACGCAGTATTTT.

This clonotype was detected ten times or more. It is unclear where the CDR3 begins or ends on the DNA, so no DNA is shown, and the CDR3 is as TCRdb lists it. The J gene is TRBJ2-7, the V gene TRBV7-2; TRBD1, the table's D call, lacks a check against the DNA. Germline CDR1 is SGHTA and CDR2 is FQGNSA. The CDR3 comprises 15 residues, both ends counted. This CDR3 is CASSLFDFGPGEQYF.

This clonotype was found many times. The gene calls are TRBV19 and TRBJ2-5; 7 bases align to TRBD1. CDR1 and CDR2 (germline): LNHDA, SQIVND (reference sequence). Trimming removed 5 bases from V and 5 bases from J; junction bases left unmatched: 5. CDR3 length: 13 residues. The CDR3 here is CASSDRASETQYF. The CDR3 coding sequence is TGTGCCAGTAGTGACAGGGCGTCGGAGACCCAGTACTTC.

This clonotype was counted only a few times. This chain links TRBV20-1 with TRBJ2-2, with 12 bases identical to TRBD2. Germline V gene sequence: CDR1 DFQATT, CDR2 SNEGSKA (reference sequence). V was clipped by 3 bases and J by 4 bases; unmatched bases: 6. This CDR3 has 16 amino acids. CDR3 nucleotide sequence: TGCAGTGCTAGCAGGACTAGCGGGACGAGCACCGGGGAGCTGTTTTTT. Protein product: CSASRTSGTSTGELFF.